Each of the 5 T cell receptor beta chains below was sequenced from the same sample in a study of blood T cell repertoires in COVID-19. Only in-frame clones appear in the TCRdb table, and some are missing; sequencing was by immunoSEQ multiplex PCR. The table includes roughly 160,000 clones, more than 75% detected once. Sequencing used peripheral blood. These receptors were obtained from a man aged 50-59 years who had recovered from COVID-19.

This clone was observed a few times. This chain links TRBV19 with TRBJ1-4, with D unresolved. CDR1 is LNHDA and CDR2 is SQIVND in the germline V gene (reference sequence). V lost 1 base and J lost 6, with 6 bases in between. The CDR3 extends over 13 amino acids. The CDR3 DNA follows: TGTGCCAGTAGTATAGTGAAGCATGAAAAACTGTTTTTT. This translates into CASSIVKHEKLFF.

As DNA, the CDR3 is TGTGCCAGCAGCCCTATACCTATAACTAGCGGGAACTCCTACGAGCAGTACTTC. Amino acids: CASSPIPITSGNSYEQYF. This chain links TRBV5-6 with TRBJ2-7; 10 bases map to TRBD2. Germline V gene data show CDR1 as SGHDT and CDR2 as YYEEEE. Germline trimming cut 4 bases from V and 0 bases from J; bases unmatched to any gene: 13. The CDR3 runs 18 residues.

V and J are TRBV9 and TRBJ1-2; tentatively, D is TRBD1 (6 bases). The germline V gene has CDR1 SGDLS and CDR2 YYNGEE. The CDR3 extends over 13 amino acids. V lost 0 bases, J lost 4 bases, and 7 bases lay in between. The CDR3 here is CASSVEDSYGYTF. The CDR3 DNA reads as TGTGCCAGCAGCGTAGAGGACAGCTATGGCTACACCTTC.

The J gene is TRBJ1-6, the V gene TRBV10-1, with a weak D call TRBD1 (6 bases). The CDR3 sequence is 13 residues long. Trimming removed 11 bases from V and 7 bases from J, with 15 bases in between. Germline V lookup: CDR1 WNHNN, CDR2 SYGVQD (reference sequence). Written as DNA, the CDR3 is TGCGCCGACCCCGGGACAAGAAATTCACCCCTCCACTTT. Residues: CADPGTRNSPLHF.

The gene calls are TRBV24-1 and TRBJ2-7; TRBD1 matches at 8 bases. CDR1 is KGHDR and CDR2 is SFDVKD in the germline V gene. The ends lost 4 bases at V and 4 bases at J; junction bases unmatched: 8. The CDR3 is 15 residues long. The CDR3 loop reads CATSETQGAVYEQYF. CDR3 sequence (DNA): TGTGCCACCAGTGAGACTCAGGGGGCTGTATACGAGCAGTACTTC.